What follows describes a single T cell receptor beta chain. The sample belongs to a study of cytomegalovirus exposure and HLA in healthy donors. The germline V gene encodes CDR1 SQVTM and CDR2 ANQGSEA. The CDR3 sequence is 13 residues long. A multiplex PCR was run with 60 Vbeta primers and 13 Jbeta primers. Some clones are missing from TCRdb's copy, which holds only in-frame ones; the method was immunoSEQ multiplex PCR. This table holds about 200,000 clones. The genes are TRBV29-1 and TRBJ2-3, with TRBD2 identical over 8 bases. This sequence originates from a woman aged 30 to 39 in good health and CMV-seropositive. The sequenced sample was PBMCs. The DNA of the CDR3 is TGCAGTTTAAGCGGGGGAAACACAGATACGCAGTATTTT. Protein sequence: CSLSGGNTDTQYF.